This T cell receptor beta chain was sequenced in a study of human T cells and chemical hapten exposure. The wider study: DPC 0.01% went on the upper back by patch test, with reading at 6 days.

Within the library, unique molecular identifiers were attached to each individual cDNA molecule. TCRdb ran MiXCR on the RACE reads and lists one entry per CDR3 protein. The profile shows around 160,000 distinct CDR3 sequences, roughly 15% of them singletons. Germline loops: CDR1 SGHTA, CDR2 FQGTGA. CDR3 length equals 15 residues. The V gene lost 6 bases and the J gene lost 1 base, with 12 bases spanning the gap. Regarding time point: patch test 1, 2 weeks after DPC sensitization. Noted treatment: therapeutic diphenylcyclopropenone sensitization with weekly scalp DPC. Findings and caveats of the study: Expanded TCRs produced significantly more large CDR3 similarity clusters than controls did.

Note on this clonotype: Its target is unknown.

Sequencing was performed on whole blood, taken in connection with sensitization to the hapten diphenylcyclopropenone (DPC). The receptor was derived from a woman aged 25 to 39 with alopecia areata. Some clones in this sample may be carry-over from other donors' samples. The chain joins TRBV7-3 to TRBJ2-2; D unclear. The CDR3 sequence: CASSLGILNTGELFF. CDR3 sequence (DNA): TGTGCCAGCAGTTTAGGAATATTGAACACCGGGGAGCTGTTTTTT.